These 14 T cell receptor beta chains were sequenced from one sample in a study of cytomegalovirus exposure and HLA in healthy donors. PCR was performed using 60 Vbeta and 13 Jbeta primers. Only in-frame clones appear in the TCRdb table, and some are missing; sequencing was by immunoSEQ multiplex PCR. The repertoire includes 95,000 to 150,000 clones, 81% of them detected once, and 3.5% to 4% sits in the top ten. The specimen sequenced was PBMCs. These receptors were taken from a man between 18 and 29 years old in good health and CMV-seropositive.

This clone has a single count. The CDR3 is CASNRNSGSENTGELFF. The CDR3 region has the DNA TGTGCCAGCAACCGGAATAGCGGGAGCGAGAACACCGGGGAGCTGTTTTTT. V usage is TRBV2 and J usage is TRBJ2-2; 9 nucleotides match TRBD2. Unmatched junction bases numbered 10, after V lost 7 bases and J lost 1 base. The CDR3 length is 17 residues. The germline gives CDR1 SNHLY, CDR2 FYNNEI.

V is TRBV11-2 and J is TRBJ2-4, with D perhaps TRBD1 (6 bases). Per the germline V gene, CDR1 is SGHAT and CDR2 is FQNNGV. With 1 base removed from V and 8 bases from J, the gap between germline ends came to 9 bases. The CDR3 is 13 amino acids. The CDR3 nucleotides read TGTGCCAGCAGCTTAGTCAGGGGTGACATTCAGTACTTC. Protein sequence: CASSLVRGDIQYF.

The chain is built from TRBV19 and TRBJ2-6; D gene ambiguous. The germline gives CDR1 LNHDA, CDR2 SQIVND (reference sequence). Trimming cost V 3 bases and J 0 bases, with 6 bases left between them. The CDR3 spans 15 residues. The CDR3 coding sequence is TGTGCCAGTAGTATCAGAAACTCTGGGGCCAACGTCCTGACTTTC. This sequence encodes CASSIRNSGANVLTF.

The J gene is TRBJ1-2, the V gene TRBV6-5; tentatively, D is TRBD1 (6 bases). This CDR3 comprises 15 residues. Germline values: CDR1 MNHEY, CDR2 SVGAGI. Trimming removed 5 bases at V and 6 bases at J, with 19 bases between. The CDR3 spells CASSAGTYNGDGYTF. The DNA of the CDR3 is TGTGCCAGCAGTGCCGGGACATATAATGGCGATGGCTACACCTTC.

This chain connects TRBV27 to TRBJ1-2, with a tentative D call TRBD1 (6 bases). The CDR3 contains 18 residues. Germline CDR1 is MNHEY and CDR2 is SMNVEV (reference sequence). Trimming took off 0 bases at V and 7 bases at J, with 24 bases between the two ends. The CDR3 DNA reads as TGTGCCAGCAGTTTATCGCCCCGGCAAACAGGGCGGATGGGTGGCTACACCTTC. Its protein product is CASSLSPRQTGRMGGYTF.

This CDR3 is CASSTSGHSNTEAFF. In nucleotides, the CDR3 is TGCGCCAGCAGCACCTCGGGACACTCGAACACTGAAGCTTTCTTT. This chain uses TRBV5-1 with TRBJ1-1, with D perhaps matching TRBD1 (6 bases). V lost 4 bases to trimming and J lost 1 base, with 14 bases between them. CDR3 size: 15 residues. Germline CDR1 is SGHRS and CDR2 is YFSETQ.

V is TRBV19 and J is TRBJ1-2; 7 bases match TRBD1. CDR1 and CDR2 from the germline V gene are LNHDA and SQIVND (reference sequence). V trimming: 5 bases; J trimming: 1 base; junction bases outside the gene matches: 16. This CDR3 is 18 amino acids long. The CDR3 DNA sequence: TGTGCCAGTAGTCGCCAAACAGGGGCTCAGAGCCTTAACTATGGCTACACCTTC. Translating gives CASSRQTGAQSLNYGYTF.

In DNA, the CDR3 is TGTGCCTGGAGTGTACGTTCGGCAGGTGTAAACTATGGCTACACCTTC. Its translation: CAWSVRSAGVNYGYTF. The chain joins TRBV30 to TRBJ1-2, with D unclear. The germline V gene encodes CDR1 GTSNPN and CDR2 SVGIG (reference sequence). Trimming pared 0 bases from V and 2 bases from J, leaving 16 bases between. CDR3 length: 16 amino acids.

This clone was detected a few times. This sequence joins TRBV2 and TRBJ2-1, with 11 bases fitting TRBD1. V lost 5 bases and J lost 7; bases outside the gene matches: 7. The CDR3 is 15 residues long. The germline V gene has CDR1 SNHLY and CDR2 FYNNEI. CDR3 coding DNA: TGTGCCAGCAGTAGAGAGGGACAGGGGGTTAATGAGCAGTTCTTC. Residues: CASSREGQGVNEQFF.

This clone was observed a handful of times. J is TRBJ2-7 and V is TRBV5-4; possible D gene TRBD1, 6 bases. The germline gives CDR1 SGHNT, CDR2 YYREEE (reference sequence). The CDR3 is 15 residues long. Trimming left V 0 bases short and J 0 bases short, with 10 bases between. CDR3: CASSLDYRDSYEQYF. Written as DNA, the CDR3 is TGTGCCAGCAGCTTGGACTACAGGGACTCCTACGAGCAGTACTTC.

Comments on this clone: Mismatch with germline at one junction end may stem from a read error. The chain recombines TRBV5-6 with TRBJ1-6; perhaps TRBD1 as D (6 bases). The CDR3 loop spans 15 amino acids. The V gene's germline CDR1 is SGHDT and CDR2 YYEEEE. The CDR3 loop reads CASSLIWPGDSPLHF. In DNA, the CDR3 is TGTGCCAGCAGCTTGATCTGGCCAGGGGATTCCCCCCTCCACTTT.

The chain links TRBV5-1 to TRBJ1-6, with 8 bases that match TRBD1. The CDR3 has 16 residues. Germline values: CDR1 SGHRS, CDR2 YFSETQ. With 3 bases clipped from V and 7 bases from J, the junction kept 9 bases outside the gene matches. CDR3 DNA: TGCGCCAGCAGCTCTAACCCGGACAGGGCAAATTCACCCCTCCACTTT. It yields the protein CASSSNPDRANSPLHF.

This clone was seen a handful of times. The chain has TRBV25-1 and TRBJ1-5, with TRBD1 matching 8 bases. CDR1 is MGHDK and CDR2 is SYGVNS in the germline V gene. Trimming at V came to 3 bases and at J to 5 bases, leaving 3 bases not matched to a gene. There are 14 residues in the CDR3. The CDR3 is CASSEDRAYQPQHF. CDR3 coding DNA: TGTGCCAGCAGTGAGGACAGGGCTTATCAGCCCCAGCATTTT.

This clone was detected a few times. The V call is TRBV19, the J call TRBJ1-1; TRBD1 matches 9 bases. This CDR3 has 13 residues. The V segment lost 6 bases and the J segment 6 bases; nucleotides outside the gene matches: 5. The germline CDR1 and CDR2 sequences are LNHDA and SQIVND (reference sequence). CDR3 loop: CASRGQGSSEAFF. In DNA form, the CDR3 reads TGTGCCAGTAGGGGACAGGGTAGTTCTGAAGCTTTCTTT.